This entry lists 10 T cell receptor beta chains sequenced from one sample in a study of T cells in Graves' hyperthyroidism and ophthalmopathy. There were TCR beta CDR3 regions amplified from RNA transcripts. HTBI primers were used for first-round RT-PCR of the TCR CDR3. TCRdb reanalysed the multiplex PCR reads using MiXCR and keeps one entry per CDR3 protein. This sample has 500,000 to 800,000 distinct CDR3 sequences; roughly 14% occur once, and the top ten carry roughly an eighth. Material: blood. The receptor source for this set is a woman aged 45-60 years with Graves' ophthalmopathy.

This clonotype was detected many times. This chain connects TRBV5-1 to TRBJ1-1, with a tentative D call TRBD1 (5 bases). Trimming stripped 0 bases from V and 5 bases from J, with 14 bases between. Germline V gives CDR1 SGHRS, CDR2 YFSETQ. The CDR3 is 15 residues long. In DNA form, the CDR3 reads TGCGCCAGCAGCTTGGATCGGGGGATGGAGACTGAAGCTTTCTTT. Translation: CASSLDRGMETEAFF.

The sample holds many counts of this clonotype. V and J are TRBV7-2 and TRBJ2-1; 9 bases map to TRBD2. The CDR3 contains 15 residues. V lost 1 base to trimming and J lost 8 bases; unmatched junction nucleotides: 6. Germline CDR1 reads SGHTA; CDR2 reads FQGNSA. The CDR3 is CASSLVAGAEDEQFF. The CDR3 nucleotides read TGTGCCAGCAGCTTAGTAGCGGGAGCGGAGGATGAGCAGTTCTTC.

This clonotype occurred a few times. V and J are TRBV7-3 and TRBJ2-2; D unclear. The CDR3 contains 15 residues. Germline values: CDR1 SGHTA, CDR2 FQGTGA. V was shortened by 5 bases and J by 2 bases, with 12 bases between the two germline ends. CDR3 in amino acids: CASSQELGNTGELFF. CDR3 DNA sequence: TGTGCCAGCAGCCAAGAACTTGGAAACACCGGGGAGCTGTTTTTT.

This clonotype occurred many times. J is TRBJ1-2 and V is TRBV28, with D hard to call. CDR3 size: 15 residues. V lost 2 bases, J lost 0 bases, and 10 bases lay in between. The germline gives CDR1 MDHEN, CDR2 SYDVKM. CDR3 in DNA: TGTGCCAGCAGTTTAAGGCCGGATCCTAACTATGGCTACACCTTC. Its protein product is CASSLRPDPNYGYTF.

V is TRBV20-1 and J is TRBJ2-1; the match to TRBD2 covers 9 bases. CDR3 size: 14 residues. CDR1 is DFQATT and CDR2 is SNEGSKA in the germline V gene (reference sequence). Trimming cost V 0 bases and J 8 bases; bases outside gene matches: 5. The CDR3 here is CSAREGSGSHEQFF. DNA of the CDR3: TGCAGTGCTAGAGAAGGTAGCGGGAGCCATGAGCAGTTCTTC.

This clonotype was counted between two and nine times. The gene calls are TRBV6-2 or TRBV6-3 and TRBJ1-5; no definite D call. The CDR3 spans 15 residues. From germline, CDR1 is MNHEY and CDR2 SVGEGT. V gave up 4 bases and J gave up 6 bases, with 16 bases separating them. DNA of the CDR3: TGTGCCAGCAGTTCTAGTCACGGGAGGATTCAGCCCCAGCATTTT. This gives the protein CASSSSHGRIQPQHF.

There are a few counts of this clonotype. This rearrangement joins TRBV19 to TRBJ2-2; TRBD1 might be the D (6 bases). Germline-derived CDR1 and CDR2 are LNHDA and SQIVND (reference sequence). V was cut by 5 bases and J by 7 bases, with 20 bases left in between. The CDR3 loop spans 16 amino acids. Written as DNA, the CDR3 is TGTGCCAGTAGTGCCGACCTCGAAACAGGGAACGGGGAGCTGTTTTTT. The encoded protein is CASSADLETGNGELFF.

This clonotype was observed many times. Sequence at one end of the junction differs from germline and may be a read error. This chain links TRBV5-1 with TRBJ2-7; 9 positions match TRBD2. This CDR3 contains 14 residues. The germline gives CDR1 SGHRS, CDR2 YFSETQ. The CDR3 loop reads CASSLAASGTERYF. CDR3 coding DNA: TGCGCCAGCAGCTTGGCCGCTAGCGGGACCGAGCGGTACTTC. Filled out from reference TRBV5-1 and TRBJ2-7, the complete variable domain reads KAGVTQTPRYLIKTRGQQVTLSCSPISGHRSVSWYQQTPGQGLQFLFEYFSETQRNKGNFPGRFSGRQFSNSRSEMNVSTLELGDSALYLCASSLAASGTERYFGPGTRLTVT.

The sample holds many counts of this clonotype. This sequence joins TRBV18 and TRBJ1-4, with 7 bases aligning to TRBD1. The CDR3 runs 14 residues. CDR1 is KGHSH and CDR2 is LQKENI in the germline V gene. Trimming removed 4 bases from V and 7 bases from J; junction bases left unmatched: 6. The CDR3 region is CASSRGQFPEKLFF. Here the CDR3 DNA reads TGTGCCAGCTCACGGGGACAGTTTCCTGAAAAACTGTTTTTT.

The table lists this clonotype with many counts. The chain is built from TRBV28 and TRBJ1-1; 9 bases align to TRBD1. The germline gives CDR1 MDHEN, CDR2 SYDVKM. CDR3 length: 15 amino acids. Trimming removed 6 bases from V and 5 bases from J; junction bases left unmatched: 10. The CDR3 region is CASRQTGGGGTEAFF. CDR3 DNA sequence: TGTGCCAGCAGGCAGACAGGGGGAGGTGGGACTGAAGCTTTCTTT.